The present TCR beta chain was sequenced within a study of T cells in Graves' hyperthyroidism and ophthalmopathy. RNA transcripts yielded amplified TCR beta CDR3 regions. First-round RT-PCR targeting the TCR CDR3 was performed with the HTBI primer set. TCRdb analysed the multiplex PCR reads with MiXCR anew, one entry per CDR3 protein. The sample holds over 450,000 distinct CDR3 sequences; 17% are singletons and the top ten take roughly 15%. Findings and caveats of the study: Most expanded thyroid clonotypes above 0.001 also appeared in blood. In validation, the model predicted ophthalmopathy. These predictions came a median about 6.8 months before onset. Researchers report that a 13 V-J model separated ophthalmopathy from stable hyperthyroidism.

Concerning this clonotype: Its antigen is not known.

Germline V CDR1 and CDR2: SGHDT, YYEEEE. The CDR3 has 15 amino acids. Trimming left V 1 base short and J 0 bases short, with 9 bases between. This TCR was sampled from a woman under 30 with Graves' ophthalmopathy. This chain links TRBV5-6 with TRBJ2-3; D remains unclear. Input material: blood. CDR3 sequence (DNA): TGTGCCAGCAGCTTGCCAGGCTCTAGCACAGATACGCAGTATTTT. It is translated as CASSLPGSSTDTQYF.